These 24 T cell receptor beta chains share one sample of origin, sequenced in a study of shared clonotypes between healthy human individuals (dated by TCRdb to 2020 to 2022). Receptor libraries were prepared by the immunoSEQ multiplex PCR assay. TCRdb's version of the immuneACCESS table is confined to in-frame rearrangements and falls short of the full clone set. An unresolved V gene accounts for under half of the shortfall where checked; the remainder is of unknown origin. A total of around 500,000 clones appear in this sample, 75% to 85% of them only once. The biggest ten clones account for 10% to 15% of the sample. Sequenced input: PBMCs. Receptors were obtained from a woman in her thirties or forties in good health. Some clones in this sample may be carry-over from other donors' samples.

The rearrangement links TRBV5-1 to TRBJ2-5, with a tentative D call TRBD1 (5 bases). Germline V gene sequence: CDR1 SGHRS, CDR2 YFSETQ. V shed 6 bases and J shed 4 bases, with 16 bases lying between them. The length of the CDR3 is 14 residues. The CDR3 DNA reads as TGCGCCAGCACTTCCCAGACAGTCCGAGAGACCCAGTACTTC. Translation gives CASTSQTVRETQYF. The variable domain in full, completed from reference TRBV5-1 and TRBJ2-5, reads KAGVTQTPRYLIKTRGQQVTLSCSPISGHRSVSWYQQTPGQGLQFLFEYFSETQRNKGNFPGRFSGRQFSNSRSEMNVSTLELGDSALYLCASTSQTVRETQYFGPGTRLLVL.

This clone was detected ten times or more. This rearrangement joins TRBV15 to TRBJ1-4; TRBD1 matches at 7 bases. V was pared by 5 bases and J by 7 bases, with 4 bases of the junction left unmatched. Germline CDR1 is LNHNV and CDR2 is YYDKDF (reference sequence). The CDR3 is 13 residues long. As DNA, the CDR3 is TGTGCCACCAGCGGGAACAGGGGTGAAAAACTGTTTTTT. Protein sequence: CATSGNRGEKLFF.

A word on this clone: A far bigger clonotype differs at one base, so this is likely a read error. The rearrangement links TRBV7-9 to TRBJ2-7, with 13 bases lining up with TRBD2. Germline V CDR1 and CDR2: SEHNR, FQNEAQ (reference sequence). This CDR3 is 15 amino acids long. DNA of the CDR3: TGTACCAGCAGCACCCGGACTAGCGGGAGCGACGAGCAGTACTTC. It encodes CTSSTRTSGSDEQYF.

The V call is TRBV4-2, the J call TRBJ2-5; D is perhaps TRBD2 (6 bases). Germline V lookup: CDR1 LGHNA, CDR2 YNFKEQ. Trimming cost V 0 bases and J 2 bases, with 7 bases left between them. The CDR3 extends over 14 amino acids. CDR3 bases: TGTGCCAGCAGCCAAGAGGCGGGACAAGAGACCCAGTACTTC. Its translation: CASSQEAGQETQYF.

The chain combines TRBV5-8 with TRBJ2-7, with D perhaps TRBD2 (5 bases). CDR1 and CDR2 (germline): SGHTS, YDEGEE. The CDR3 spans 12 residues. Trimming left V 4 bases short and J 2 bases short, with 7 bases between. The CDR3 sequence: CASSLTTYEQYF. The CDR3 DNA reads TGTGCCAGCAGCCTGACTACCTACGAGCAGTACTTC.

This CDR3 is CASSLELGYTF. The DNA for the CDR3 is TGTGCCAGCAGCTTGGAACTTGGCTACACCTTC. The chain uses TRBV5-6 and TRBJ1-2; D remains ambiguous. The V and J ends lost 0 bases and 7 bases respectively, with 4 bases between them. Germline assignment: CDR1 SGHDT and CDR2 YYEEEE. The length of the CDR3 is 11 residues.

Concerning this clone: A single base is all that separates this from a far larger clone, so a read error is likely. The CDR3 here is CACNRGFGEIQYF. CDR3 nucleotide sequence: TGTGCCTGTAACAGGGGGTTTGGAGAGATCCAGTACTTC. The V gene is TRBV30, the J gene TRBJ2-5; 8 bases match TRBD1. Germline V gene sequence: CDR1 GTSNPN, CDR2 SVGIG (reference sequence). This CDR3 comprises 13 residues.

This clone has only a few counts. Other DNA sequences within the sample encode an identical CDR3. CDR3 in DNA: TGTGCCAGCAGTTTACGGGGTATGAACACTGAAGCTTTCTTT. Translation gives CASSLRGMNTEAFF. This chain uses TRBV28 with TRBJ1-1; D is unresolved. The V gene's germline CDR1 is MDHEN and CDR2 SYDVKM. The CDR3 extends over 14 amino acids. V shed 2 bases and J shed 0 bases, with 7 bases lying between them.

The rearrangement uses TRBV11-3 and TRBJ2-3; D remains unclear. In germline, CDR1 is SGHNT, CDR2 YENEEA. The CDR3 has 15 amino acids. V gave up 5 bases and J gave up 5 bases, with 17 bases separating them. The CDR3 protein is CASSPRVGKGDTQYF. CDR3 nucleotide sequence: TGTGCCAGCAGCCCCCGAGTGGGAAAAGGAGATACGCAGTATTTT.

V usage is TRBV7-9 and J usage is TRBJ1-4; D uncertain. Per germline, CDR1 SEHNR and CDR2 FQNEAQ (reference sequence). The CDR3 consists of 17 residues. Trimming stripped 0 bases from V and 0 bases from J, with 11 bases between. The CDR3 DNA reads TGTGCCAGCAGCTTAGCGACTGCCGCCTCAACTAATGAAAAACTGTTTTTT. This encodes CASSLATAASTNEKLFF.

The chain couples TRBV6-4 to TRBJ2-3, with 8 bases matching TRBD2. This CDR3 contains 16 residues. Germline V gives CDR1 MRHNA, CDR2 SNTAGT. The V segment lost 4 bases and the J segment 3 bases; nucleotides outside the gene matches: 9. CDR3 coding DNA: TGTGCCAGCAGTGTTGGACTAGCAACCGTGACAGATACGCAGTATTTT. Amino acid sequence: CASSVGLATVTDTQYF.

This clone was seen only a few times. CDR3 sequence: CASSLFGDEQYF. The DNA for the CDR3 is TGTGCCAGCAGTTTATTTGGCGACGAGCAGTACTTC. The V and J genes are TRBV28 and TRBJ2-7; D remains ambiguous. Trimming took off 1 base at V and 5 bases at J, with 6 bases between the two ends. The CDR3 totals 12 residues. Per germline, CDR1 MDHEN and CDR2 SYDVKM. The full variable domain, rest sourced from reference TRBV28 and TRBJ2-7, is DVKVTQSSRYLVKRTGEKVFLECVQDMDHENMFWYRQDPGLGLRLIYFSYDVKMKEKGDIPEGYSVSREKKERFSLILESASTNQTSMYLCASSLFGDEQYFGPGTRLTVT.

The V call is TRBV7-2, the J call TRBJ2-1, with 12 bases that match TRBD1. The CDR3 contains 14 residues. The V and J ends lost 5 bases and 7 bases, in that order; junction bases with no gene match: 3. The V gene's germline CDR1 is SGHTA and CDR2 FQGNSA. CDR3 protein: CASSRDRGRNEQFF. CDR3 DNA: TGTGCCAGCAGCCGGGACAGGGGGCGGAATGAGCAGTTCTTC.

The V and J genes are TRBV21-1 and TRBJ2-5; the table's D call, TRBD2, has no DNA check behind it. TRBV21-1 is annotated as a pseudogene. The CDR3 is 15 amino acids. The CDR3 sequence is CASRSPGDSRVTQYF. Written as DNA, the CDR3 is TGTGCCAGCCGATCCCCGGGGGATTCAAGAGTGACCCAGTACTTC.

The chain couples TRBV30 to TRBJ2-7; D may be TRBD1 or TRBD2 (5 bases each). V lost 3 bases and J lost 6, with 15 bases in between. Germline V gene sequence: CDR1 GTSNPN, CDR2 SVGIG (reference sequence). The CDR3 is 13 amino acids. The CDR3 DNA follows: TGTGCCTGGAGCGGGTGGGACGCGGGCGAGCAGTACTTC. It encodes CAWSGWDAGEQYF.

This chain connects TRBV6-1 to TRBJ1-6; maybe TRBD1 (6 bases). There are 15 residues in the CDR3. Germline CDR1 MNHNS, CDR2 SASEGT. The V gene lost 6 bases and the J gene lost 7 bases, with 16 bases spanning the gap. The CDR3 nucleotides read TGTGCCAGCAGCCCCAGAGGGGGGAGCAATTCACCCCTCCACTTT. It is translated as CASSPRGGSNSPLHF.

The chain has TRBV5-6 and TRBJ1-1; TRBD1 is a possible D gene (6 bases). This CDR3 is 16 amino acids long. The germline CDR1 and CDR2 sequences are SGHDT and YYEEEE. V dropped 4 bases and J dropped 1 base, with 17 bases sitting between them. CDR3 bases: TGTGCCAGCAGCCAAGGGTTCGGGGGGGCGAACACTGAAGCTTTCTTT. Its translation is CASSQGFGGANTEAFF. Full variable domain (missing parts from reference TRBV5-6 and TRBJ1-1): DAGVTQSPTHLIKTRGQQVTLRCSPKSGHDTVSWYQQALGQGPQFIFQYYEEEERQRGNFPDRFSGHQFPNYSSELNVNALLLGDSALYLCASSQGFGGANTEAFFGQGTRLTVV.

The CDR3 sequence is CASYSRTSGSYEQYF. The CDR3 DNA is TGTGCCAGTTATTCTAGGACTAGCGGCTCCTACGAGCAGTACTTC. The chain links TRBV6-5 to TRBJ2-7; 10 bases are a match to TRBD2. Germline V gene sequence: CDR1 MNHEY, CDR2 SVGAGI. The CDR3 sequence is 15 residues long. The junction had 8 bases not matched to a gene; V was cut back by 9 bases and J by 0 bases.

The gene calls are TRBV2 and TRBJ2-5; no clear D. The CDR3 length is 12 residues. Between the trimmed V and J ends, which lost 6 bases and 4 bases, there was a span of 9 bases. Germline V CDR1 and CDR2: SNHLY, FYNNEI. The CDR3 DNA follows: TGTGCCAGCAGATTAGAGGCAGAGACCCAGTACTTC. Translated, it gives CASRLEAETQYF.

The rearrangement uses TRBV7-9 and TRBJ1-2; possible D gene TRBD1, 6 bases. The CDR3 spans 13 residues. Deletions cut 5 bases from V and 7 bases from J, with 14 bases between. Germline loops: CDR1 SEHNR, CDR2 FQNEAQ (reference sequence). The DNA for the CDR3 is TGTGCCAGCAGCCCAACAGGGTCTGGTGGCTACACCTTC. Residues: CASSPTGSGGYTF.

The chain combines TRBV5-3 with TRBJ2-7, with a possible D match to TRBD2 (5 bases). TRBV5-3 is known as an ORF, though its function is uncertain. V was shortened by 0 bases and J by 3 bases, with 10 bases between the two germline ends. The CDR3 runs to 14 residues. The CDR3 loop is CARSLAVRDYEQYF. The CDR3 region has the DNA TGTGCCAGAAGCTTGGCCGTACGGGACTACGAGCAGTACTTC.

Here the CDR3 reads CASSTPGPGNTIYF. CDR3 sequence (DNA): TGTGCCAGCAGCACCCCGGGCCCGGGAAACACCATATATTTT. The rearrangement links TRBV9 to TRBJ1-3; D is ambiguous. The CDR3 has 14 residues. Germline loops: CDR1 SGDLS, CDR2 YYNGEE. Trimming pared 4 bases from V and 4 bases from J, leaving 12 bases between.

This chain joins TRBV9 and TRBJ2-3; no reliable D call. The CDR3 has 14 residues. Trimming took 2 bases from V and 1 from J, leaving 8 bases between them. Germline V gene sequence: CDR1 SGDLS, CDR2 YYNGEE. The CDR3 bases are TGTGCCAGCAGCGTGTCGGGCGGCACAGATACGCAGTATTTT. Its translation: CASSVSGGTDTQYF.

V gene TRBV9 combines with J gene TRBJ2-7, with unresolved D. CDR1 and CDR2 (germline): SGDLS, YYNGEE. The CDR3 contains 16 residues. The V end lost 0 bases, the J end lost 5 bases, and 18 bases lay between the germline ends. The CDR3 loop reads CASSVGSRNTLNEQYF. The CDR3 DNA reads as TGTGCCAGCAGCGTAGGCTCTAGGAACACGCTTAACGAGCAGTACTTC.